The 19 T cell receptor beta chains below come from one sample, sequenced in a study of blood T cell repertoires in COVID-19. The method was immunoSEQ multiplex PCR; TCRdb's version includes in-frame clones alone and lacks a portion of them. The data contain under 250,000 clones, almost 90% of them seen just once; the ten biggest clones take up over 1.1%. Sequencing input: peripheral blood. All receptors come from a man aged 80 or over with acute or convalescent COVID-19.

This clone appeared a single time. J is TRBJ2-7 and V is TRBV3-1 (or the pseudogene TRBV3-2); weak D call: TRBD2 (6 bases). CDR1 is LGHDT and CDR2 is YNNKEL in the germline V gene (reference sequence). There are 14 residues in the CDR3. The V end lost 4 bases, the J end lost 4 bases, and 14 bases lay between the germline ends. The CDR3 region is CASSPFAGRYEQYF. For the CDR3, the DNA is TGTGCCAGCAGCCCTTTTGCAGGGAGGTACGAGCAGTACTTC.

This rearrangement joins TRBV5-4 to TRBJ1-3; tentative D call: TRBD1 (6 bases). The CDR3 covers 16 residues. The germline CDR1 and CDR2 sequences are SGHNT and YYREEE (reference sequence). Trimming shortened V by 4 bases and J by 0 bases, and 14 bases separated the two germline ends. The CDR3 protein is CASSDWTAYSGNTIYF. DNA of the CDR3: TGTGCCAGCAGCGATTGGACAGCTTACTCTGGAAACACCATATATTTT.

This clone was counted once. CDR3: CASSPESGADFTDTQYF. The CDR3 DNA follows: TGCGCCAGCAGCCCGGAAAGCGGAGCTGACTTCACAGATACGCAGTATTTT. V gene TRBV4-1 combines with J gene TRBJ2-3; a possible D gene is TRBD2 (5 bases). CDR1 MGHRA and CDR2 YSYEKL come from the germline V gene. The length of the CDR3 is 17 residues. With 4 bases removed from V and 2 bases from J, the gap between germline ends came to 19 bases.

This clone was detected a few times. The gene calls are TRBV2 and TRBJ1-5, with 7 bases lining up with TRBD1. The germline CDR1 and CDR2 sequences are SNHLY and FYNNEI. The CDR3 is 14 amino acids. V lost 3 bases and J lost 5; bases outside the gene matches: 4. CDR3 sequence reads: CASSDTTGYQPQHF. The CDR3 DNA is TGTGCCAGCAGTGACACGACAGGGTATCAGCCCCAGCATTTT. Full variable domain (missing parts from reference TRBV2 and TRBJ1-5): EPEVTQTPSHQVTQMGQEVILRCVPISNHLYFYWYRQILGQKVEFLVSFYNNEISEKSEIFDDQFSVERPDGSNFTLKIRSTKLEDSAMYFCASSDTTGYQPQHFGDGTRLSIL.

The chain employs TRBV5-8 and TRBJ1-5, with D tentatively TRBD1 (5 bases). This CDR3 has 15 amino acids. Germline V gives CDR1 SGHTS, CDR2 YDEGEE. V shed 4 bases and J shed 7 bases, with 18 bases lying between them. The CDR3 DNA sequence: TGTGCCAGCAGCCGGGCGGGAAGAGGGGTCCAGCCCCAGCATTTT. Amino acid sequence: CASSRAGRGVQPQHF.

The chain uses TRBV19 and TRBJ2-3; 13 bases match TRBD2. Germline V gene data show CDR1 as LNHDA and CDR2 as SQIVND (reference sequence). V shed 3 bases, J shed 0 bases, and the junction held 9 bases outside the gene matches. The CDR3 contains 19 residues. CDR3 protein: CASSMETSGGYTSTDTQYF. Here the CDR3 DNA reads TGTGCCAGTAGTATGGAGACTAGCGGGGGGTACACTAGCACAGATACGCAGTATTTT.

The DNA for the CDR3 is TGTGCCAGCAGCTCTAGGACAGGGAATCAGCCCCAGCATTTT. Its translation is CASSSRTGNQPQHF. The genes are TRBV13 and TRBJ1-5, with 8 nucleotides matching TRBD1. CDR1 is PRHDT, CDR2 FYEKMQ, per germline (reference sequence). The junction had 3 bases not matched to a gene; V was cut back by 4 bases and J by 4 bases. The CDR3 has 14 amino acids.

On this clone itself: This specimen includes other DNA sequences encoding the same CDR3. The rearrangement uses TRBV5-1 and TRBJ1-5; the D gene is possibly TRBD1 (5 bases). This CDR3 region has 15 residues. V was trimmed by 0 bases and J by 0 bases, leaving 7 bases between them. Germline CDR1 is SGHRS and CDR2 is YFSETQ. Here the CDR3 DNA reads TGCGCCAGCAGCTTGGTAGGGGATAGCAATCAGCCCCAGCATTTT. Translating gives CASSLVGDSNQPQHF.

The rearrangement uses TRBV3-1 (or the pseudogene TRBV3-2) and TRBJ1-4; 8 nucleotides agree with TRBD1. The length of the CDR3 is 15 residues. Germline-derived CDR1 and CDR2 are LGHDT and YNNKEL (reference sequence). The V gene end was trimmed by 1 base and the J gene end by 7 bases; junction bases not matched to a gene: 5. As DNA, the CDR3 is TGTGCCAGCAGCCAAGGGACAGGGCTGAGTGAAAAACTGTTTTTT. Translating it yields CASSQGTGLSEKLFF.

This chain links TRBV9 with TRBJ1-2, with 7 bases matching TRBD1. Germline V gives CDR1 SGDLS, CDR2 YYNGEE. This CDR3 region has 15 residues. J lost 4 bases, V lost 3 bases, and 9 bases had no gene match. CDR3 sequence: CASSADDRDVYGYTF. The DNA for the CDR3 is TGTGCCAGCAGCGCCGACGACAGGGACGTCTATGGCTACACCTTC.

Only a few counts were recorded for this clone. V gene TRBV4-3 combines with J gene TRBJ2-5; 10 bases agree with TRBD2. In germline, CDR1 is LGHNA, CDR2 YSLEER. This CDR3 contains 18 residues. V dropped 0 bases and J dropped 2; count of bases not matched to a gene: 9. The CDR3 region is CASSQDQRGGRLQETQYF. CDR3 DNA sequence: TGCGCCAGCAGCCAAGATCAGCGGGGGGGCCGGCTTCAAGAGACCCAGTACTTC.

The chain carries TRBV18 and TRBJ1-1; D gene uncertain. Germline V CDR1 and CDR2: KGHSH, LQKENI. This CDR3 has 14 residues. The V end was cut by 3 bases, the J end by 1 base, with 9 bases between. For the CDR3, the DNA is TGTGCCAGCTCACCGCTGGAGGGGAACACTGAAGCTTTCTTT. As protein: CASSPLEGNTEAFF.

This sequence joins TRBV27 and TRBJ1-6; 8 nucleotides line up with TRBD1. V dropped 7 bases and J dropped 6; count of bases not matched to a gene: 14. This CDR3 has 17 amino acids. Germline V lookup: CDR1 MNHEY, CDR2 SMNVEV (reference sequence). In nucleotides, the CDR3 is TGTGCCAGCACCAATCGACAGGGGCGGTTTGTTAATTCACCCCTCCACTTT. Encoded protein: CASTNRQGRFVNSPLHF.

This sequence joins TRBV12-3 or TRBV12-4 and TRBJ2-1; D uncertain. This CDR3 has 12 residues. Trimming removed 2 bases from V and 8 bases from J, with 7 bases in between. The CDR3 DNA reads TGTGCCAGCAGTTTACCCAGGTATGAGCAGTTCTTC. Protein: CASSLPRYEQFF.

The chain is built from TRBV7-4 and TRBJ2-7; TRBD2 might be the D (5 bases). Between the trimmed V and J ends, which lost 5 bases and 4 bases, there was a span of 18 bases. The V gene's germline CDR1 is SGHVT and CDR2 SQSDAQ. The CDR3 is 15 amino acids. CDR3 coding DNA: TGTGCCAGCAGCGGGGTAGGGCTAGCTGCTTACGAGCAGTACTTC. This translates into CASSGVGLAAYEQYF.

As for this clone: Other DNA sequences in the sample encode the same CDR3. J is TRBJ2-7 and V is TRBV2; 9 bases match TRBD1. The CDR3 sequence is 14 residues long. V shed 8 bases, J shed 1 base, and the junction held 6 bases outside the gene matches. Germline V gene lookup returns CDR1 SNHLY and CDR2 FYNNEI. CDR3 DNA sequence: TGTGCCAGCCGCCCGGGACAGGGTTCCTACGAGCAGTACTTC. It yields the protein CASRPGQGSYEQYF.

The chain has TRBV6-5 and TRBJ2-1; D remains unclear. CDR1 is MNHEY, CDR2 SVGAGI, per germline. With 0 bases removed from V and 7 bases from J, the gap between germline ends came to 10 bases. The CDR3 sequence is 14 residues long. CDR3 bases: TGTGCCAGCAGTTACTCGTCAACAGCAAATGAGCAGTTCTTC. Protein product: CASSYSSTANEQFF.

This CDR3 is CASSWETGNTEAFF. The CDR3 coding sequence is TGCGCCAGCAGCTGGGAGACCGGAAACACTGAAGCTTTCTTT. The chain is built from TRBV5-1 and TRBJ1-1; D not certain. CDR3 length: 14 amino acids. Trimming took off 3 bases at V and 2 bases at J, with 11 bases between the two ends. Germline CDR1 SGHRS, CDR2 YFSETQ.

V is TRBV6-6 and J is TRBJ1-6, with TRBD1 matching over 8 bases. With 10 bases clipped from V and 10 bases from J, the junction kept 12 bases outside the gene matches. Germline V CDR1 and CDR2: MNHNY, SVGAGI (reference sequence). The CDR3 has 14 residues. CDR3 coding DNA: TGTGCCACCCGGCCTACAGGGGGATGGTCACCCCTCCACTTT. It codes for CATRPTGGWSPLHF.